This T cell receptor beta chain appears in the sequencing data of a study of T and B cells in COVID-19 patients (dated by TCRdb to 2020 to 2022). A note on the overall study: Using TRB and IGH repertoire sequencing of peripheral blood, the study characterized adaptive immunity in COVID-19 patients who had active infection or had recovered. A recovered cohort comprised 15 to 19 patients contributing approximately 22 samples, mostly after mild to moderate COVID-19 managed as outpatients. The recovered cohort had a median age of about 34 years, compared with around 67 years in the active-infection cohort. In the active-infection cohort, about 60% of the 20 patients were critically ill and required mechanical ventilation or ECMO. Comorbidities linked to unfavorable COVID-19 outcome were present in about 90% of the roughly 20 patients in the active-infection cohort. Over 7 million TCR sequences were analysed in a TCR and BCR sequence repository that covered around 40 patients and roughly 69 time points. A couple of patients belonged to both the recovered and active cohorts because samples were available from active disease and after recovery. Repertoire analyses used an age-matched reference group of nearly 40 healthy donors who were negative for COVID-19 antibodies as the comparison. As many as 9 follow-up blood samples were taken per patient, and some of the samples covered different disease stages within the same individual. Findings and caveats that apply to the study as a whole: Few blood samples were available from mildly ill patients while symptoms were present, and early samples from severe cases were likewise scarce. During active COVID-19 the TRB repertoires were highly clonal, but at recovery diversity and richness rose above the levels seen in healthy donors. The cohort was judged too small for assessing how HLA contributes to COVID-19 susceptibility or severity. TRBV/TRBJ gene usage was reported as strongly skewed in patients with COVID-19. Specific T cell subsets (CD4+/Treg/CD8+) and sorted SARS-CoV-2-responsive or tetramer+ T cells had not yet been sequenced, and these experiments were ongoing. A total of 2,331 exclusive TCR clusters, including 30 to 40 low-pGen clusters, were found in the recovered cohort. The reported TCR clusters were stated to require prospective validation before clinical use.

In the case of this clonotype: This receptor's antigen is unknown. Within one base of it there is no much larger clone, and no base qualities were kept.

The instrument given in TCRdb is Illumina MiSeq. TRB rearrangements were amplified by multiplex PCR with BIOMED2 TRB-A/B primer pools. Two consecutive PCRs added Illumina-compatible adapters and 7-nucleotide sample barcodes to the amplicons. Phusion HS II polymerase was used for all library PCRs. Amplicons were purified from gel with the NucleoSpin Gel and PCR Clean-up kit, quantified on Qubit, and pooled at 3 to 5 nM. The quality of the amplicon pool was checked on an Agilent 2100 Bioanalyzer prior to Illumina next-generation sequencing. On the authors' methods: TRB rearrangements were annotated with MiXCR 3.0.8 using the default MiXCR reference library. Non-productive reads and sequences with fewer than 2 reads were removed, and each unique CDR3 nucleotide sequence was counted as one clone. R 3.5.1 was used to calculate clonality, diversity, richness and V-J gene usage. GLIPH2 was used for TCR clustering by CDR3 similarity, and generation probabilities were calculated by OLGA. GLIPH2 clusters were kept only if they contained at least four unique TCR clonotypes found in at least three individuals. TCRdb took the public reads, trimmed them with fastp at Q25, ran MiXCR for clone calling and kept in-frame beta chains. One record per CDR3 amino acid sequence lists the most common genes and DNA. What appears here as the V and J calls and clone size reflects TCRdb's work, not the paper's. This sample comprises approximately 14,000 distinct CDR3 sequences, about 30% of them detected only once. The top ten hold about 6.8% of the sample.

TRB repertoires were amplified from around 250-460 ng of genomic DNA extracted from blood. There are 15 amino acids in the CDR3, from cysteine to phenylalanine inclusive. Only the CDR3 region is kept as DNA, spanning 45 bases read in frame from base 1. V lost 1 base and J lost 5 bases, and the count of bases not matched to a germline gene is 5. Sequences SGHVS (CDR1) and FNYEAQ (CDR2) are obtained from the germline V gene. Rearrangement joined TRBV7-6 to TRBJ2-7; the central 10 bases match TRBD2. The sample comprised blood. This clonotype originated in a human donor who had recovered from COVID-19. The CDR3 in this case is CASSLDLAGVHEQYF. At the DNA level, the sequence is TGTGCCAGCAGCTTAGATCTAGCGGGAGTGCACGAGCAGTACTTC.